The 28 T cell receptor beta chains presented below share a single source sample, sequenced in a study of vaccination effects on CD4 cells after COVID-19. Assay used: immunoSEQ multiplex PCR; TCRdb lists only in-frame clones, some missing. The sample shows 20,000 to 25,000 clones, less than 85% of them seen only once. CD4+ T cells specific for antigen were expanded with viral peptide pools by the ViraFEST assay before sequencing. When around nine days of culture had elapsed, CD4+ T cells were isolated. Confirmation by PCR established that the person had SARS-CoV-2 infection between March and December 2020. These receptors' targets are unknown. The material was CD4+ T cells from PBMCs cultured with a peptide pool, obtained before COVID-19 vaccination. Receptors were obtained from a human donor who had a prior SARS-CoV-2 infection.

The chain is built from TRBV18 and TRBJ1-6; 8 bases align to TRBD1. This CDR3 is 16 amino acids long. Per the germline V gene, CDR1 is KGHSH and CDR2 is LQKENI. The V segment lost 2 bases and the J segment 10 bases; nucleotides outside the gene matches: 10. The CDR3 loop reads CASSPDVDRGWSPLHF. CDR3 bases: TGTGCCAGCTCACCAGACGTCGACAGGGGATGGTCACCCCTCCACTTT.

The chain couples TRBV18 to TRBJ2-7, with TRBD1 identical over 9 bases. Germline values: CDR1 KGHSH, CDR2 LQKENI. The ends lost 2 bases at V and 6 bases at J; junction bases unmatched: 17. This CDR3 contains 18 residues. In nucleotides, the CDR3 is TGTGCCAGCTCACCATTATATGGAGGGGGGACAGGGTCCATCGAGCAGTACTTC. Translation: CASSPLYGGGTGSIEQYF.

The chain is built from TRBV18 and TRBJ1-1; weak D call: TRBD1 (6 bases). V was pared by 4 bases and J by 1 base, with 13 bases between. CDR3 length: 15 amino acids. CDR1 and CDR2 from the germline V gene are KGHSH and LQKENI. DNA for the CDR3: TGTGCCAGCTCACTCCGGGGGGGGGCGAACACTGAAGCTTTCTTT. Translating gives CASSLRGGANTEAFF.

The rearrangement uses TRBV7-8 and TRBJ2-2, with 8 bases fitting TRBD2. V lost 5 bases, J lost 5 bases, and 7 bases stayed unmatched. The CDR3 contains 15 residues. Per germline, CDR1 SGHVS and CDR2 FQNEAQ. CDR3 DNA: TGTGCCAGCAGCAGACGGGAGGGCCTGACCGGGGAGCTGTTTTTT. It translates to CASSRREGLTGELFF. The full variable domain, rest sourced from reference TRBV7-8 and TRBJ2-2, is GAGVSQSPRYKVAKRGQDVALRCDPISGHVSLFWYQQALGQGPEFLTYFQNEAQLDKSGLPSDRFFAERPEGSVSTLKIQRTQQEDSAVYLCASSRREGLTGELFFGEGSRLTVL.

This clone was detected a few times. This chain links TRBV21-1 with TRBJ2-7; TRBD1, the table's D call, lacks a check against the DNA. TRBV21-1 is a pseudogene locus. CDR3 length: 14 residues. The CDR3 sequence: CASSFLRGGHEQYF. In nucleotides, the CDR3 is TGTGCCAGCAGCTTTTTAAGGGGCGGCCACGAGCAGTACTTC.

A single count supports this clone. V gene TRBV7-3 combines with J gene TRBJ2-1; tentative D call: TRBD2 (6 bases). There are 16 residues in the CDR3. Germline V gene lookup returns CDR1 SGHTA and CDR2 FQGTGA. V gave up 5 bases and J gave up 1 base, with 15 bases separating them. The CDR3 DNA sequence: TGTGCCAGCAGCCCCAGGGTCCGGGGGTCCTACAATGAGCAGTTCTTC. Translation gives CASSPRVRGSYNEQFF.

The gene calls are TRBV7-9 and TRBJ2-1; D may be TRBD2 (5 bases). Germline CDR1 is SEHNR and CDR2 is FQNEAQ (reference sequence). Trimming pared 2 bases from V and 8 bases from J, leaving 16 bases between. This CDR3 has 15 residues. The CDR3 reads CASSLWAEGMDEQFF. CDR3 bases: TGTGCCAGCAGCTTATGGGCTGAGGGTATGGATGAGCAGTTCTTC.

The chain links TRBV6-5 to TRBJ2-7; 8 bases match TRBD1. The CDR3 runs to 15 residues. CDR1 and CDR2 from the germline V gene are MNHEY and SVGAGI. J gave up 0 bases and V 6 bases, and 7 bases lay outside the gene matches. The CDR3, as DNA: TGTGCCAGCAGCGCGGACAGGGCCAGCTCCTACGAGCAGTACTTC. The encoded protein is CASSADRASSYEQYF.

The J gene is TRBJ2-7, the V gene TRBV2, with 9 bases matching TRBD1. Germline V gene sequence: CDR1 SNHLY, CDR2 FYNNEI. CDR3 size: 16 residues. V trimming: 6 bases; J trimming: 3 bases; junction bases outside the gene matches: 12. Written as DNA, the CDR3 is TGTGCCAGCAGCCGATACGTACAGGGGGCAGGCTACGAGCAGTACTTC. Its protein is CASSRYVQGAGYEQYF.

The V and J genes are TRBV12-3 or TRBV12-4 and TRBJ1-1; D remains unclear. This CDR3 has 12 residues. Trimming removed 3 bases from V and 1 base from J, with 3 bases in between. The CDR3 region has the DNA TGTGCCAGCAGTTTCTGGAACACTGAAGCTTTCTTT. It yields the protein CASSFWNTEAFF.

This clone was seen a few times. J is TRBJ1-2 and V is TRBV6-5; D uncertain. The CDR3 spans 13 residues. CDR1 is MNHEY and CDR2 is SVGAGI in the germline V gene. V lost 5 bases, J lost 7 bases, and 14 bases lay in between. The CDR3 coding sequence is TGTGCCAGCAGTACAGACTCTTTGTTTGGCTACACCTTC. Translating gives CASSTDSLFGYTF.

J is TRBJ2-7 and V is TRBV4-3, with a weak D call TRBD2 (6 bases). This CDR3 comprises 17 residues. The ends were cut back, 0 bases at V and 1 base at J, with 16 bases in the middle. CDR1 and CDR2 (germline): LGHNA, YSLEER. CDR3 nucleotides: TGCGCCAGCAGCCAAGAGATGTGGGACTCCGAATCCTACGAGCAGTACTTC. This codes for CASSQEMWDSESYEQYF.

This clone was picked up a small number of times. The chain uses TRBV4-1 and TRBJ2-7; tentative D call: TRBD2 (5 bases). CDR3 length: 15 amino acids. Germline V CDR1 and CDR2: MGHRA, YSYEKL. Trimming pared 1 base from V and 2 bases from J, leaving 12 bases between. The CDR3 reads CASSQGASGPYEQYF. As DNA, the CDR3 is TGCGCCAGCAGCCAAGGCGCCAGCGGTCCCTACGAGCAGTACTTC.

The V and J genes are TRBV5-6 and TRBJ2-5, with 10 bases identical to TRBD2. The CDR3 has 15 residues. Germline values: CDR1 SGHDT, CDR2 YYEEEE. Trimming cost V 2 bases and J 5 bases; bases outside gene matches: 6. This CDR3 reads CASSLVAGGRETQYF. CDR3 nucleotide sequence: TGTGCCAGCAGCTTAGTAGCGGGGGGCCGGGAGACCCAGTACTTC.

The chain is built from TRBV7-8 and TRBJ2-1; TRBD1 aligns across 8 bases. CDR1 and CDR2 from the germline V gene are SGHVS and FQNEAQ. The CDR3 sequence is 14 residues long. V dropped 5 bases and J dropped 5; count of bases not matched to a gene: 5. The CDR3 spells CASSRDRIDNEQFF. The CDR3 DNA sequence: TGTGCCAGCAGCAGGGACAGGATCGACAATGAGCAGTTCTTC.

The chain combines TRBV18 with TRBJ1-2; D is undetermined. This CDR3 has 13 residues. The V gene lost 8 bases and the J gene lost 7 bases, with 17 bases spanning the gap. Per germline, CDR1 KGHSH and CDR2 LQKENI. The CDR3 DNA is TGTGCCAGCCATAACGACCCGGTGGGTGGCTACACCTTC. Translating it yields CASHNDPVGGYTF.

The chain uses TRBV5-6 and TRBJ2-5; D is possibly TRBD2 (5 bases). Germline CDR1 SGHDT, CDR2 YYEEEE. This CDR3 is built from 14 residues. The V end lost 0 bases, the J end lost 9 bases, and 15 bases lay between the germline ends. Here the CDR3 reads CASSLVWASRPQYF. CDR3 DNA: TGTGCCAGCAGCTTGGTTTGGGCTAGCAGGCCCCAGTACTTC. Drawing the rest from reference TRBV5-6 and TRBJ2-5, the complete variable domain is DAGVTQSPTHLIKTRGQQVTLRCSPKSGHDTVSWYQQALGQGPQFIFQYYEEEERQRGNFPDRFSGHQFPNYSSELNVNALLLGDSALYLCASSLVWASRPQYFGPGTRLLVL.

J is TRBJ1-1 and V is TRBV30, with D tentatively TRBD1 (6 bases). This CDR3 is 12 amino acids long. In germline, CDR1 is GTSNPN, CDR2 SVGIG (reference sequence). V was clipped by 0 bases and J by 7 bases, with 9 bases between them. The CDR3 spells CAWSVGGHEAFF. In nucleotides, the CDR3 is TGTGCCTGGAGTGTTGGGGGGCATGAAGCTTTCTTT. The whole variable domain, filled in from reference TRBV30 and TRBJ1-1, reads SQTIHQWPATLVQPVGSPLSLECTVEGTSNPNLYWYRQAAGRGLQLLFYSVGIGQISSEVPQNLSASRPQDRQFILSSKKLLLSDSGFYLCAWSVGGHEAFFGQGTRLTVV.

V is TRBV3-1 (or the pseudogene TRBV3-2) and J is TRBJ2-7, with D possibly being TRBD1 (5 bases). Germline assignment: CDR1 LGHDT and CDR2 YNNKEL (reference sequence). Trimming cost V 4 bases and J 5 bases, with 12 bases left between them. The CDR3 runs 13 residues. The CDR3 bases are TGTGCCAGCAGCCTATTAGGGGATCACGAGCAGTACTTC. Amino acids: CASSLLGDHEQYF.

CDR3 in amino acids: CASNPSTDTQYF. CDR3 in DNA: TGTGCCAGCAATCCTAGCACAGATACGCAGTATTTT. The chain joins TRBV7-9 to TRBJ2-3; D is uncertain. The CDR3 has 12 amino acids. V was clipped by 7 bases and J by 0 bases, with 5 bases between them. CDR1 SEHNR and CDR2 FQNEAQ come from the germline V gene (reference sequence).

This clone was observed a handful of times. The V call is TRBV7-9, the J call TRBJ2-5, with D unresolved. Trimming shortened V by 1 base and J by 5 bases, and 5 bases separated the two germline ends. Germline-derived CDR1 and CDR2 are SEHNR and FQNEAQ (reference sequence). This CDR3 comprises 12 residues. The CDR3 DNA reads TGTGCCAGCAGCTTAGTGGGGGAGACCCAGTACTTC. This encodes CASSLVGETQYF.

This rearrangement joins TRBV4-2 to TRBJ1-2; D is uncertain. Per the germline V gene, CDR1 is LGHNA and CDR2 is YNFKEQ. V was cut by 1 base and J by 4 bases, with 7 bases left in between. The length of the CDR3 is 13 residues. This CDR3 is CASSQGSGYGYTF. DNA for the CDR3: TGTGCCAGCAGCCAAGGGAGTGGCTATGGCTACACCTTC.

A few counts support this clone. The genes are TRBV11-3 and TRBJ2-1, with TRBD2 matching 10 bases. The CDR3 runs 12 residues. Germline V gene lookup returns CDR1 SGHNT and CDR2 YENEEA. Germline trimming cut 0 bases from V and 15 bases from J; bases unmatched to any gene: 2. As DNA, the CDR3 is TGTGCCAGCAGCTTAGATGAGCGGGAGGGGTTCTTC. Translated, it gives CASSLDEREGFF. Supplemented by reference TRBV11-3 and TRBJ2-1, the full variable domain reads EAGVVQSPRYKIIEKKQPVAFWCNPISGHNTLYWYLQNLGQGPELLIRYENEEAVDDSQLPKDRFSAERLKGVDSTLKIQPAELGDSAVYLCASSLDEREGFFGPGTRLTVL.

In DNA form, the CDR3 reads TGCAGCGTTGAAGATCTTTTTTCAGGACTAGCGAGAGATACGCAGTATTTT. Residues: CSVEDLFSGLARDTQYF. The chain combines TRBV29-1 with TRBJ2-3; 9 positions agree with TRBD2. V lost 0 bases to trimming and J lost 5 bases; unmatched junction nucleotides: 12. The CDR3 is made up of 17 amino acids. Germline-derived CDR1 and CDR2 are SQVTM and ANQGSEA.

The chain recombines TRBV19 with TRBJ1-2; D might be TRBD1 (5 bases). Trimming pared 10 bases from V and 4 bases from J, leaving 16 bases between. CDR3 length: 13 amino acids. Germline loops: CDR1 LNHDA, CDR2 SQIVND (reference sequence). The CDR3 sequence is CATRQLGGYGYTF. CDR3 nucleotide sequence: TGTGCCACAAGACAGCTCGGCGGCTATGGCTACACCTTC.

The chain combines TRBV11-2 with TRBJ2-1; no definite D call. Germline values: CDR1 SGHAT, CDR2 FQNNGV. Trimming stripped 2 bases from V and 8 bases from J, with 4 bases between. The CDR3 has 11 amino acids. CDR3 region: CASSLSDEQFF. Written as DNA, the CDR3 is TGTGCCAGCAGCTTATCCGATGAGCAGTTCTTC.

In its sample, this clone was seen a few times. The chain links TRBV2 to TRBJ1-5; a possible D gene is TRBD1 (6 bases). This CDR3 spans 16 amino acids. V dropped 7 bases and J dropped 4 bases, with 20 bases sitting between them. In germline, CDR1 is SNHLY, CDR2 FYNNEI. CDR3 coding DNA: TGTGCCAGCAATACTCAGGGGAATCAAAATAATCAGCCCCAGCATTTT. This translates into CASNTQGNQNNQPQHF.

The CDR3 loop reads CASSLIITGGTDTQYF. The CDR3 coding sequence is TGTGCCAGCAGCCTAATTATTACAGGGGGCACAGATACGCAGTATTTT. This rearrangement joins TRBV7-2 to TRBJ2-3; TRBD1 aligns across 7 bases. CDR3 size: 16 residues. CDR1 and CDR2 from the germline V gene are SGHTA and FQGNSA. Trimming cost V 5 bases and J 1 base; bases outside gene matches: 9.